The following is a T cell receptor (beta chain) sequence with its context. V lost 1 base and J lost 3; bases outside the gene matches: 9. The CDR3 extends over 19 amino acids. Germline V gene sequence: CDR1 SGHDN, CDR2 FVKESK. These data come from a study of blood T cell repertoires in COVID-19. Study-level background: Acute and convalescent COVID-19 specimens originated in the United States, Italy and Spain.

How the authors handled the data: How many nucleated cells were present was estimated from reference gene primer amplification. Assay: immunoSEQ multiplex PCR; the TCRdb copy retains only in-frame clones and omits some. The DNA was the basis for D and trimming; V, J and clone size are from that table. Of tens of thousands of clones in the sample, 60% to 85% were seen once. This sequence joins TRBV14 and TRBJ2-1; 13 bases line up with TRBD2. The sample taken for sequencing was peripheral blood. The receptor was isolated from a woman of 80 years or more with acute or convalescent COVID-19. The DNA of the CDR3 is TGTGCCAGCAGCCAAGGTACTAGCGGGAGGGTCCGCTACTACAATGAGCAGTTCTTC. Its translation: CASSQGTSGRVRYYNEQFF.